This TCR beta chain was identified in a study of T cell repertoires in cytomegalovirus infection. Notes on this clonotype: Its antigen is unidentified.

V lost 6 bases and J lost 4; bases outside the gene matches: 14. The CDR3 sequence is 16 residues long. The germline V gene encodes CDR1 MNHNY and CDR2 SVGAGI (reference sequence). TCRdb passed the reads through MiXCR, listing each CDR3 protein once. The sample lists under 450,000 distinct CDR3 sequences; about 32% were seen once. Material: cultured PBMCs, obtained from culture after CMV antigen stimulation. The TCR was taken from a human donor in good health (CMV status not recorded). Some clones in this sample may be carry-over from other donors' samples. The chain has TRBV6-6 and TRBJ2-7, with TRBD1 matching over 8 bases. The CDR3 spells CASSSGQGLGSYEQYF. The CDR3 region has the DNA TGTGCCAGCAGCTCTGGACAGGGCCTAGGATCGTACGAGCAGTACTTC.